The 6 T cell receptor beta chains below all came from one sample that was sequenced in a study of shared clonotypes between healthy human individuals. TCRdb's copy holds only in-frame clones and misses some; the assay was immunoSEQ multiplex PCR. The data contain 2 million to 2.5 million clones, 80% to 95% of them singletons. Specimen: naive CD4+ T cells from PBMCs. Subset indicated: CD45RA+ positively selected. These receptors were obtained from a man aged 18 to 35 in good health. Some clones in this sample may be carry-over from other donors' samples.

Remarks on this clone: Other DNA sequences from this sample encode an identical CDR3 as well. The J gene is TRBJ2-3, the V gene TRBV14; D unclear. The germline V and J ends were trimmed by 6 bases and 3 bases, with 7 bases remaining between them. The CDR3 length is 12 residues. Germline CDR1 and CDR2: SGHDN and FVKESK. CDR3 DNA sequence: TGTGCCAGCAGTTCCTTAACAGATACGCAGTATTTT. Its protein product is CASSSLTDTQYF.

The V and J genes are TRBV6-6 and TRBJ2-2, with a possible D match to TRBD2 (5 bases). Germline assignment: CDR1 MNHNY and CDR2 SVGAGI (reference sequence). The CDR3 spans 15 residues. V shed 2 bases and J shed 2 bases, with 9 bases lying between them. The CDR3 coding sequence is TGTGCCAGCAGTTACCCCCGGGATAACACCGGGGAGCTGTTTTTT. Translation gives CASSYPRDNTGELFF.

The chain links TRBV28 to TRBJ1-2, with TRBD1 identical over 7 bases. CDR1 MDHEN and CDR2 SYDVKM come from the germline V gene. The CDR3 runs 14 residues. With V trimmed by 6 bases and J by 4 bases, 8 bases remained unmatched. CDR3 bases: TGTGCCAGCAGGGTGGGGACAGCCATCTATGGCTACACCTTC. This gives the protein CASRVGTAIYGYTF.

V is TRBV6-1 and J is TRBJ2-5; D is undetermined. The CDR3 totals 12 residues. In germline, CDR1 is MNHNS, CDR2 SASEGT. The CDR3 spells CAARALQETQYF. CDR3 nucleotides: TGTGCGGCCCGGGCCCTCCAAGAGACCCAGTACTTC.

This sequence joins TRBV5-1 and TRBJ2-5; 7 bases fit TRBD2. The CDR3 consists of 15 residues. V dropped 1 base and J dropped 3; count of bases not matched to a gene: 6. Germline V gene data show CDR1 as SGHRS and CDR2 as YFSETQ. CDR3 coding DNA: TGCGCCAGCAGCTTGCCGGCGGGAGTTGAAGAGACCCAGTACTTC. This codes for CASSLPAGVEETQYF.

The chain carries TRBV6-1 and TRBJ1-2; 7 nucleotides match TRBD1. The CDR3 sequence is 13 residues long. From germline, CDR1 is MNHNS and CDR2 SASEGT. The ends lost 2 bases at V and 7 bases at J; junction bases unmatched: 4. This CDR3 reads CASSEQGVGGYTF. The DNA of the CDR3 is TGTGCCAGCAGTGAACAGGGGGTGGGTGGCTACACCTTC.